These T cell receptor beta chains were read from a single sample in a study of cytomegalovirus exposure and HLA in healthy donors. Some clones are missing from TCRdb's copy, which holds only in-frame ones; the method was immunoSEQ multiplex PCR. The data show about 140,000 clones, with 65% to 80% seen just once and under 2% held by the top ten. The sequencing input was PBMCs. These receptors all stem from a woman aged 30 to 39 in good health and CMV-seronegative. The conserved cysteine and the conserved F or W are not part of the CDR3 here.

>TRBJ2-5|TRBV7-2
ASSLTYQGWETQY
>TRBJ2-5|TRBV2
ASRTPTDRKETQY
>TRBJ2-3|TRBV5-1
ASSPGLAGGGTDTQY
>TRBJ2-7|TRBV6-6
ASSSKREAYEQY
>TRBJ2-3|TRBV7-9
ASILSSTDTQY
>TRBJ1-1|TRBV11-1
ASSIQGFSSF
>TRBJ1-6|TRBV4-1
ASSQDQAAYNSPLH
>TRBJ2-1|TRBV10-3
AIGGDPLNEQF
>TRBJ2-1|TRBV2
ASSFQGGLFYNEQF
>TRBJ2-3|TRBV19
ASRTGGATDTQY
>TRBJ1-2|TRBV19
ASSIEGNYGYT
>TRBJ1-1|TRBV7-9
ASAGGQGRWGMNTEAF
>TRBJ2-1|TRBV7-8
ASSLGTKGRSYNEQF
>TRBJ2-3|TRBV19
ASSIRLVPDTQY
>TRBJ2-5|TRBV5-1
ASSLAASGVGGTQY
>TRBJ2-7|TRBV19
ASSMMGQFYYEQY
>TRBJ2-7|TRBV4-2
ASSHPQVAGNYEQY
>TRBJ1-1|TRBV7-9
ASSLIKGANTEAF
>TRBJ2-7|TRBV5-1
ASSLWGTSSLRSSYEQY
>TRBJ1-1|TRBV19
ASGQGTGTEAF
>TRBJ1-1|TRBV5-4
ASSLREGEAF
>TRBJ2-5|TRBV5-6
ASSLVERGETQY
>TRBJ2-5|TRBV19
ASSPRDFKETQY
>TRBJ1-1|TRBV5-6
ASSFNSEAF
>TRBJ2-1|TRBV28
ASSFRQLSSLAGAWNEQF
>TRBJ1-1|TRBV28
ASSLTRREAF
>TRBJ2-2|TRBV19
ASSEALRGELF
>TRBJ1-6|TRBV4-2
ASSPDRGNSPLH
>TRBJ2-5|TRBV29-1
SGGSRGETQY
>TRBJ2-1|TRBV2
ASSGETGGNNEQF
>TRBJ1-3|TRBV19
ASGYNRGYGNTIY
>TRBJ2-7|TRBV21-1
ASTSGTGGAYEQY
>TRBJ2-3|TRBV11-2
ASSRQDRRFTDTQY
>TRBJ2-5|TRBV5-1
ASSLRLASGQETQY
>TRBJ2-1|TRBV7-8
ASGGGAGGANEQF
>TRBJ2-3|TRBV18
ASSPRLAGGVDTQY
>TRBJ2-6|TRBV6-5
ASRDGGSGANVLT
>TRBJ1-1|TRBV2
ASRHKELGVTEAF
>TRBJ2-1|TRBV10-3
AIRMTRDYNEQF
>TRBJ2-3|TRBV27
ATANRGQDTQY
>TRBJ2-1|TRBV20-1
SSDYYNEQF
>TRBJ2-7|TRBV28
ASRGQGSSYEQY
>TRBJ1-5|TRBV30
AWGTGPYVGNQPQH
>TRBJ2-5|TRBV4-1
ASSQDGTVEETQY
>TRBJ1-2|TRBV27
ASRTGINYGYT
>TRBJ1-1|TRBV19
ASSEGDTEAF
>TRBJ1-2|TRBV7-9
ASSLTGDGYT
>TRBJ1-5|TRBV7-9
ASSASGAEQPQH
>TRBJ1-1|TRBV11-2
ASSLGGGLNTEAF
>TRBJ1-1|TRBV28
ASSKEWTEAF
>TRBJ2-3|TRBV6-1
AGRGLAASTDTQY
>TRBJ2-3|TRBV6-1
ASRAPITDTQY
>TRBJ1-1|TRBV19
ASSSRVDHTEAF